This T cell receptor (beta chain) was observed in a study of blood T cell repertoires in COVID-19. In the study overall: The analysed material was cDNA or gDNA that came from T cells, B-cell-depleted T cells, or PBMCs.

Source study methods: Reference gene primer amplification yielded estimated nucleated cell counts. TCRdb's table, derived via immunoSEQ multiplex PCR, lists solely in-frame clones and lacks some. That table gives V, J and clone size, and the DNA gave D and trimming. Here the sample spans 250,000 to 350,000 clones, around 91% being singletons. The length of the CDR3 is 15 residues. Per germline, CDR1 SQVTM and CDR2 ANQGSEA. Trimming cost V 4 bases and J 1 base; bases outside gene matches: 8. Participants came from about two dozen US areas, aged about 18 to 95 years. Clinical history as reported by participants underpinned cohort assignment.

The gene calls are TRBV29-1 and TRBJ1-2; 8 nucleotides match TRBD1. The receptor was isolated from a woman younger than 30 with acute COVID-19. Sequencing was carried out using PBMCs or T cells enriched from blood (not recorded which). CDR3 region: CSVGGTGNFNYGYTF. The CDR3 DNA is TGCAGCGTTGGGGGGACAGGAAACTTTAACTATGGCTACACCTTC.